This entry features one T cell receptor (beta chain) sequence. Positive CCR7 selection of CD45RO-negative cells yielded the naive CD8 cells, and terminally differentiated effector memory CD45RA+ cells were excluded. Here immunoSEQ multiplex PCR was the method, and the copy in TCRdb shows in-frame clones only, minus some. The data contain around 560,000 clones, 90% to 95% of them singletons. The record originates from a study of shared clonotypes between healthy human individuals. CDR3 length: 16 residues. The junction had 4 bases not matched to a gene; V was cut back by 2 bases and J by 1 base. Looked up from germline, CDR1 is SNHLY and CDR2 is FYNNEI.

The sequence was collected from a woman aged 25 to 45 in good health. The chain links TRBV2 to TRBJ2-2; 7 positions match TRBD2. The material sequenced was naive CD8+ T cells sorted from blood. The CDR3 sequence: CASSERPSGNTGELFF. The CDR3 nucleotides read TGTGCCAGCAGTGAAAGGCCTAGCGGGAACACCGGGGAGCTGTTTTTT.